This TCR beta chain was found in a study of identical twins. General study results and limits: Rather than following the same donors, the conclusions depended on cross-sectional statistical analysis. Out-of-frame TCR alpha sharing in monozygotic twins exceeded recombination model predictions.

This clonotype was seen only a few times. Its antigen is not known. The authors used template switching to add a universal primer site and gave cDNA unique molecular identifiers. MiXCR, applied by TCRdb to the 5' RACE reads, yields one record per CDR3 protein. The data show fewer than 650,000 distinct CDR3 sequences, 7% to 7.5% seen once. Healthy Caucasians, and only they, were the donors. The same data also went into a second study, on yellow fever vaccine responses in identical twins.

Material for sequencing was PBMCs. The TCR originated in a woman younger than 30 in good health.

The CDR3 DNA reads as TGTGCCAGCAGCTTAGTCGCGCAGGACTACGAGCAGTACTTC. It translates to CASSLVAQDYEQYF. The chain combines TRBV7-2 with TRBJ2-7; no clear D gene. The CDR3 is made up of 14 amino acids. From germline, CDR1 is SGHTA and CDR2 FQGNSA. V was shortened by 1 base and J by 3 bases, with 10 bases between the two germline ends.